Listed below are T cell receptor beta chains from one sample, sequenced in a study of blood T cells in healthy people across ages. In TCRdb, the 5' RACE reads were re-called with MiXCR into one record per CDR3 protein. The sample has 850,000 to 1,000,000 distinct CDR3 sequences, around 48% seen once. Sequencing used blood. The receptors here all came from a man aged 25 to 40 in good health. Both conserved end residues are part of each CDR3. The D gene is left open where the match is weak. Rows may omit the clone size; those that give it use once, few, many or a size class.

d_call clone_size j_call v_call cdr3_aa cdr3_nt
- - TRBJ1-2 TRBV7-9 CASSLLAEQGGGYGYTF TGTGCCAGCAGCTTACTCGCGGAACAGGGAGGCGGCTATGGCTACACCTTC
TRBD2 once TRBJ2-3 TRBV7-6 CASSSRGGAGGSTDTQYF TGTGCCAGCAGCTCCCGAGGGGGAGCGGGGGGTTCCACAGATACGCAGTATTTT
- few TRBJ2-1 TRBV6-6 CASSVGVHNEQFF TGTGCCAGCAGTGTAGGGGTCCACAATGAGCAGTTCTTC
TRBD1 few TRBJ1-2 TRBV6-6 CASSYRGQGDYGYTF TGTGCCAGCAGTTACCGCGGACAGGGCGACTATGGCTACACCTTC
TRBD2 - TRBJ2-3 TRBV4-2 CASSSRTSGGTATDTQYF TGTGCCAGCAGCTCCCGGACTAGCGGGGGGACGGCCACAGATACGCAGTATTTT
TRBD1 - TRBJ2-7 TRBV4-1 CASSQAGGFEQYF TGCGCCAGCAGCCAAGCAGGGGGATTTGAGCAGTACTTC
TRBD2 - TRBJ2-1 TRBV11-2 CASSLDGLDYNEQFF TGTGCCAGCAGCTTAGATGGACTAGACTACAATGAGCAGTTCTTC
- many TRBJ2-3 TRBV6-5 CASSYSYTDTQYF TGTGCCAGCAGTTACTCGTACACAGATACGCAGTATTTT
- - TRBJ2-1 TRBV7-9 CASSLEGAYNEQFF TGTGCCAGCAGCTTAGAGGGTGCCTACAATGAGCAGTTCTTC
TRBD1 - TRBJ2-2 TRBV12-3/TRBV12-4 CASSLQDRGDRELFF TGTGCCAGCAGTTTGCAGGACAGGGGGGACCGGGAGCTGTTTTTT
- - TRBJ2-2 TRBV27 CASSLRGLGGELFF TGTGCCAGCAGTTTACGGGGACTTGGCGGGGAGCTGTTTTTT
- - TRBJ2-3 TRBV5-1 CASTPGHRGTDTQYF TGCGCCAGCACACCGGGTCACAGAGGCACAGATACGCAGTATTTT